A single sample gave rise to the 21 T cell receptor beta chains below, sequenced in a study of T cells in women clearing cervical HPV infection. This table comes from immunoSEQ multiplex PCR, and its TCRdb copy is limited to in-frame clones, with some not included. In all, the sample yields about 40,000 clones. The sample taken for sequencing was blood buffy coat. These receptors all stem from a woman between 18 and 70 years old with a cervical HPV16 infection that either progressed to CIN3+ or cleared (not recorded which).

Turning to this clone: The read terminates 3 residues before the CDR3 end, so the remaining end is supplied by the germline J gene. The chain joins TRBV3-1 (or the pseudogene TRBV3-2) to TRBJ2-7, with D maybe TRBD1 (5 bases). This CDR3 is built from 15 residues. The germline CDR1 and CDR2 sequences are LGHDT and YNNKEL (reference sequence). The ends were cut back, 1 base at V and 3 bases at J, with 13 bases in the middle. Incomplete CDR3 DNA: TGTGCCAGCAGCCAAGGGGTAGGACAATACTACGAG. Translation gives CASSQGVGQYYE. The whole CDR3 sequence reads CASSQGVGQYYEQYF.

As to this clone: The read is 3 residues too short to cover the CDR3 end, so that end is filled in from the germline J gene. This rearrangement joins TRBV4-2 to TRBJ1-2; a possible D gene is TRBD1 (5 bases). The germline gives CDR1 LGHNA, CDR2 YNFKEQ. Trimming cost V 1 base and J 2 bases, with 8 bases left between them. This CDR3 is built from 14 residues. CDR3 sequence reads: CASSQGRVNYGYTF. CDR3 DNA (partial): TGTGCCAGCAGCCAAGGCAGGGTAAACTATGGC.

Of note for this clone: The read is 3 residues too short to cover the CDR3 end, so that end is filled in from the germline J gene. The rearrangement joins TRBV2 to TRBJ1-2; D remains unclear. Germline V gene sequence: CDR1 SNHLY, CDR2 FYNNEI. This CDR3 is built from 14 residues. CDR3 bases read: TGTGCCAGCAGTGAGGCCAGCGGGAGTGGTGAC. This encodes CASSEASGSGD. The whole CDR3 protein is CASSEASGSGDYTF.

In regard to this clone: The CDR3 extends 3 residues past the end of the read, so its final part is completed from the germline J gene. The genes are TRBV7-2 and TRBJ1-2; 10 nucleotides match TRBD1. Trimming took 5 bases from V and 4 from J; bases not matched to a gene: 7. This CDR3 contains 15 residues. Germline V gives CDR1 SGHTA, CDR2 FQGNSA. The CDR3 loop is CASSPTGGGGYGYTF. The CDR3 bases that were read are TGTGCCAGCAGCCCGACAGGGGGCGGCGGCTATGGC.

Worth noting for this clone: The read ends 3 residues shy of where the CDR3 ends; the end is completed using the germline J gene. The chain employs TRBV6-2 or TRBV6-3 and TRBJ2-3; possibly TRBD1 for D (6 bases). CDR1 is MNHEY, CDR2 SVGEGT, per germline. The CDR3 has 17 amino acids. This CDR3 is CASSYLGPRGEGQPQYF. Incomplete CDR3 DNA: TGTGCCAGCAGTTACTTGGGGCCGAGGGGCGAAGGACAGCCG.

In the case of this clone: Coverage ceases 3 residues before the CDR3 finishes, and the germline J gene fills in the end. The V call is TRBV7-9, the J call TRBJ2-1; no clear D gene. The CDR3 contains 15 residues. The V and J ends lost 5 bases and 2 bases respectively, with 13 bases between them. Per germline, CDR1 SEHNR and CDR2 FQNEAQ (reference sequence). The CDR3 here is CASSVSGATYNEQFF. CDR3 DNA, as far as it was read: TGTGCCAGCAGCGTTAGTGGTGCGACCTACAATGAG.

Of note for this clone: With the read ending 3 residues before the CDR3 end, the germline J gene is used to fill in that end. The genes are TRBV5-1 and TRBJ1-2; 7 bases fit TRBD1. The CDR3 covers 14 residues. CDR1 and CDR2 (germline): SGHRS, YFSETQ. CDR3 in amino acids: CASSPTDRVRGYTF. The sequenced CDR3 bases are TGCGCCAGCAGCCCAACAGACAGGGTTCGCGGC.

Points on this clone: The read terminates 3 residues ahead of where the CDR3 ends, so the germline J gene completes it. The gene calls are TRBV30 and TRBJ2-3; D may be TRBD2 (7 bases). Germline-derived CDR1 and CDR2 are GTSNPN and SVGIG (reference sequence). This CDR3 spans 14 amino acids. The V end was cut by 3 bases, the J end by 6 bases, with 16 bases between. The CDR3 loop reads CAWRAGAPADTQYF. CDR3 DNA (partial): TGTGCCTGGAGGGCGGGGGCCCCCGCGGATACG.

Note on this clone: The junction shows a germline mismatch at one end, possibly a read error. The read stops 3 residues short of the end of the CDR3; the missing end is completed from the germline J gene. Other DNA sequences in this specimen translate into the identical CDR3. V is TRBV7-6 and J is TRBJ1-3; D remains unclear. Germline CDR1 reads SGHVS; CDR2 reads FNYEAQ. The CDR3 consists of 15 residues. Incomplete CDR3 DNA: TGTGCCAGCAGCCTTCTACTAAGCTCTGGAAACACG. It is translated as CASSLLLSSGNT. In full, the CDR3 is CASSLLLSSGNTIYF.

About this clone: The read stops 3 residues short of the end of the CDR3; the missing end is completed from the germline J gene. V is TRBV29-1 and J is TRBJ1-5, with unresolved D. The germline V gene has CDR1 SQVTM and CDR2 ANQGSEA. V lost 3 bases and J 6 bases, leaving 9 bases between the germline ends. The length of the CDR3 is 12 residues. The CDR3 bases that were read are TGCAGCGTTGAGGAAACGGGTCAGCCC. This codes for CSVEETGQP. The whole CDR3 reads CSVEETGQPQHF.

Notes on this clone: The read finishes 3 residues shy of the CDR3 end, and the germline J gene is used to complete it. This chain uses TRBV6-4 with TRBJ2-2; 7 bases match TRBD1. This CDR3 contains 15 residues. Trimming cost V 8 bases and J 3 bases; bases outside gene matches: 9. Germline V gives CDR1 MRHNA, CDR2 SNTAGT. The CDR3 sequence is CASGPGTAYTGELFF. CDR3 DNA, as far as it was read: TGTGCCAGCGGCCCCGGGACAGCTTACACCGGGGAG.

A remark on this clone: The missing CDR3 end, 3 residues past where the read stops, is filled in from the germline J gene. The chain joins TRBV30 to TRBJ2-7; D may correspond to TRBD1 or TRBD2 (5 bases each). V lost 7 bases and J 6 bases, leaving 16 bases between the germline ends. This CDR3 contains 12 residues. Germline V CDR1 and CDR2: GTSNPN, SVGIG (reference sequence). CDR3 in amino acids: CASSTEGIEQYF. The part of the CDR3 DNA that was read is TGTGCCTCGTCAACCGAGGGGATCGAG.

Points on this clone: The read comes to an end 3 residues before the CDR3 does, leaving the germline J gene to fill in the end. The chain joins TRBV19 to TRBJ1-5, with 7 bases fitting TRBD1. Trimming at V came to 5 bases and at J to 2 bases, leaving 3 bases not matched to a gene. The germline V gene has CDR1 LNHDA and CDR2 SQIVND (reference sequence). The CDR3 contains 14 residues. The DNA read from the CDR3 is TGTGCCAGTAGTCCCCAGGGGGGCAATCAGCCC. Translated: CASSPQGGNQP. In full, the CDR3 reads CASSPQGGNQPQHF.

The covered CDR3 bases are TGTGCCAGCAGCTTAGGTGGCAGGGTAGGCTATGGC. The encoded protein is CASSLGGRVGYG. The whole CDR3 region reads CASSLGGRVGYGYTF. This chain joins TRBV7-8 and TRBJ1-2; D may be TRBD1 (5 bases). The CDR3 extends 3 residues past the end of the read, so its final part is completed from the germline J gene. Trimming took off 1 base at V and 4 bases at J, with 13 bases between the two ends. Germline-derived CDR1 and CDR2 are SGHVS and FQNEAQ. CDR3 length: 15 amino acids.

About this clone: The CDR3 end falls 3 residues outside the read, so it is completed with the germline J gene. V and J are TRBV4-2 and TRBJ2-7; no reliable D call. CDR1 and CDR2 from the germline V gene are LGHNA and YNFKEQ. The CDR3 has 14 residues. Trimming took 1 base from V and 3 from J, leaving 10 bases between them. The CDR3 protein is CASSQGTLDYEQYF. The covered CDR3 bases are TGTGCCAGCAGCCAAGGTACTCTTGACTACGAG.

Notes on this clone: The sequenced fragment ends 3 residues before the CDR3 boundary, so the rest is inferred from the germline J gene. The chain carries TRBV30 and TRBJ1-5; no clear D. CDR1 is GTSNPN and CDR2 is SVGIG in the germline V gene (reference sequence). This CDR3 comprises 14 residues. Trimming pared 0 bases from V and 3 bases from J, leaving 9 bases between. The sequenced CDR3 bases are TGTGCCTGGAGTGTGGCAGGTCTCAATCAGCCC. It encodes CAWSVAGLNQP. The whole CDR3 protein reads CAWSVAGLNQPQHF.

A note on this clone: One end of the junction does not line up with germline, which may come from a read error. Read coverage stops 3 residues before the CDR3 terminus; the germline J gene supplies the remainder. The V call is TRBV7-7, the J call TRBJ1-2; D may be TRBD1 (5 bases). The CDR3 is 13 amino acids. The germline V gene encodes CDR1 SSHAT and CDR2 FNYEAQ (reference sequence). The sequenced part of the CDR3 DNA is TGTGCTAGCAGCTTAGGGGACTACAATGAC. The encoded protein is CASSLGDYND. From start to end, the CDR3 is CASSLGDYNDYTF.

Concerning this clone: With the read ending 3 residues before the CDR3 end, the germline J gene is used to fill in that end. J is TRBJ2-7 and V is TRBV30, with a possible D match to TRBD1 (5 bases). The V end lost 4 bases, the J end lost 0 bases, and 13 bases lay between the germline ends. CDR1 GTSNPN and CDR2 SVGIG come from the germline V gene (reference sequence). The CDR3 sequence is 14 residues long. CDR3 DNA (partial): TGTGCCTGGAAAGCAGACAGCCCCTCCTACGAG. This gives the protein CAWKADSPSYE. The full CDR3 reads CAWKADSPSYEQYF.

About this clone itself: The CDR3 end lies 3 residues beyond the end of the read and is filled in from the germline J gene. The chain uses TRBV5-1 and TRBJ2-5; 10 positions agree with TRBD2. After removal of 0 bases from V and 5 bases from J, the junction contained 7 bases not matched to a gene. This CDR3 contains 16 residues. Germline assignment: CDR1 SGHRS and CDR2 YFSETQ. CDR3 DNA, as far as it was read: TGCGCCAGCAGCTTGGAACCTAGCGGGAGTCAGGAGACC. Its protein product is CASSLEPSGSQET. The full CDR3 sequence reads CASSLEPSGSQETQYF.

Of note for this clone: The read gets to within 3 residues of the CDR3 end, and the germline J gene fills in the rest. The chain has TRBV6-2 or TRBV6-3 and TRBJ1-1; D gene ambiguous. V gave up 11 bases and J gave up 2 bases, with 6 bases separating them. Germline V gene sequence: CDR1 MNHEY, CDR2 SVGEGT. This CDR3 has 10 amino acids. The sequenced part of the CDR3 DNA is TGTGCCGCAGGCAACACTGAA. Its protein is CAAGNTE. The entire CDR3 is CAAGNTEAFF.

On this clone: Read coverage stops 3 residues before the CDR3 terminus; the germline J gene supplies the remainder. The chain uses TRBV18 and TRBJ2-2; D is undetermined. Per germline, CDR1 KGHSH and CDR2 LQKENI. The CDR3 runs 15 residues. V was clipped by 3 bases and J by 0 bases, with 8 bases between them. The part of the CDR3 DNA that was read is TGTGCCAGCTCACCTTCCGACTCGAACACCGGGGAG. Its translation: CASSPSDSNTGE. In full, the CDR3 is CASSPSDSNTGELFF.